This T cell receptor (beta chain) was recorded in a study of blood T cell repertoires in COVID-19. For the study at large: From T cells, B-cell-depleted T cells, or PBMCs came the material, which was cDNA or gDNA.

TCRdb keeps only in-frame clones here, not all; method: immunoSEQ multiplex PCR. The sample has nearly 110,000 clones, roughly 90% seen once. The V end lost 4 bases, the J end lost 0 bases, and 7 bases lay between the germline ends. Germline CDR1 PRHDT, CDR2 FYEKMQ (reference sequence). There are 13 residues in the CDR3. The gene calls are TRBV13 and TRBJ2-7; possible D gene TRBD1, 5 bases. The specimen was peripheral blood. The TCR originated in a man aged 35 to 55 with active or convalescent COVID-19. The CDR3 DNA sequence: TGTGCCAGCAGCTCCAGGGACTCCTACGAGCAGTACTTC. Its translation: CASSSRDSYEQYF.